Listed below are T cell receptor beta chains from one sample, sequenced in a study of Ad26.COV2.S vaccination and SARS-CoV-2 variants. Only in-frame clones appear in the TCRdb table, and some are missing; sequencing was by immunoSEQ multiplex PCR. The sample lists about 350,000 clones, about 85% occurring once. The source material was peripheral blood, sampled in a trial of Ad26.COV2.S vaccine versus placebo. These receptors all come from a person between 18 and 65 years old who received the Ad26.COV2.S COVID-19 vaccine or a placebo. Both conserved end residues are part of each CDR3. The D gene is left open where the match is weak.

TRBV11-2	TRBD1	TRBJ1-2	CASSARHRGEKSYGYTF
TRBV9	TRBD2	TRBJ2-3	CASSVDTSGGVTDTQYF
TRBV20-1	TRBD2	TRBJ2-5	CSASRGPGGETQYF
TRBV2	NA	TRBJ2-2	CASRDTRAGELFF
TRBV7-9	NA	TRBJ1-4	CASSLEAATNEKLFF
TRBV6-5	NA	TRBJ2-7	CASSYSGPYEQYF
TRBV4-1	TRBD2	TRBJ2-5	CASSQVPRTSGGETQYF
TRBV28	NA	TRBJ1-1	CASSNYNGEAFF
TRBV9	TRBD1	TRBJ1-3	CASSPRTGGGSGNTIYF
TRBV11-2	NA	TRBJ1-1	CASSLQGSVDTEAFF
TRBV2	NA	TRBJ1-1	CASSEIGPGAAFF
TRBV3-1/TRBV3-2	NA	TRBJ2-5	CASSQDGAGWETQYF
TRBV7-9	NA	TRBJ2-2	CASSLALDSDTGELFF
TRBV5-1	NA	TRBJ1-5	CASSLDTNQPQHF
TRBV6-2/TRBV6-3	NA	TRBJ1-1	CASSPDPRGNTEAFF
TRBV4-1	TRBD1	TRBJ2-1	CASSQRVGTGGRNEQFF
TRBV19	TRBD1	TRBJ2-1	CASSRGDRSYNEQFF
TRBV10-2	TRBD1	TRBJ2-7	CASSESVNWAGTGVTYEQYF
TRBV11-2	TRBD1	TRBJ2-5	CASSLGTGRNEETQYF
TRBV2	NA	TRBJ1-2	CASSGTLTNYGYTF
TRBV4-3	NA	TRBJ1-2	CASSQDLGWVHGQETTGYTF
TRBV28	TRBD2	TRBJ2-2	CASSQGLAGTGELFF
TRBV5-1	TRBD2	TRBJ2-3	CASSELSGRTDTQYF
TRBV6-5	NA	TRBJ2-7	CASSRSGQSYEQYF
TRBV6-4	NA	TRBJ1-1	CASSPTDRGNTEAFF
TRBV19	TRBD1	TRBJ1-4	CASRSGQGANEKLFF
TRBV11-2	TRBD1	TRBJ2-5	CASNSIEGQQETQYF
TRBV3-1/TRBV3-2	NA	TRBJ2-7	CASSQDIGAGSSYEQYF
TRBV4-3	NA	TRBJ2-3	CASSPRLVITDTQYF
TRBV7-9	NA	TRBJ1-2	CASSLMALNYGYTF
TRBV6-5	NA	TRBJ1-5	CASTGQGHQPQHF
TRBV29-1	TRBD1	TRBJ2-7	CSVEARTGTYEQYF
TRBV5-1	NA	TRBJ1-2	CASSLQGSNYGYTF
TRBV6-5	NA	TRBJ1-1	CASSWGGTEAFF
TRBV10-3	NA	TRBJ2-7	CAITWGDGEQYF
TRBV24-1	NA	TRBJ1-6	CATSEQANSPLHF
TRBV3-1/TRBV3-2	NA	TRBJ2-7	CASSTGEYEQYF
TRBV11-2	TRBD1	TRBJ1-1	CASSSRQGARTEAFF
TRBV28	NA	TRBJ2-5	CASSLLDSWRETQYF
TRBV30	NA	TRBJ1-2	CAWSGRGYTF
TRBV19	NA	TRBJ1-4	CASSRGQTSSTNEKLFF
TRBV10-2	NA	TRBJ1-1	CASKTSGKNTEAFF